This TCR beta chain comes out of a study of lymphopenia after photon versus proton radiotherapy. Study observations and caveats: Oligoclonal CD8+ Temra expansion after nadir drove photon patients' diversity drop. A bigger post-nadir fall in TCR diversity correlated inversely with survival time in deceased patients. Proton therapy kept repertoires fairly stable, unlike photons, which gained effector/memory cells. Authors raise, but do not show, better survival with proton therapy.

This CDR3 spans 13 amino acids. Germline V gives CDR1 SGHNT, CDR2 YYREEE (reference sequence). Trimming shortened V by 1 base and J by 6 bases, and 8 bases separated the two germline ends. Only one count was recorded for this clone. Its specificity is unknown. Sequenced by immunoSEQ multiplex PCR; TCRdb stores in-frame clones only, minus some. The sample lists tens of thousands of clones, about 85% occurring once. The material sequenced was peripheral blood, taken from a patient treated with photon-based radiotherapy. The chain joins TRBV5-4 to TRBJ1-5; possible D gene TRBD1, 5 bases. The receptor was derived from a middle-aged man with gastric cancer. The CDR3 loop reads CASSLQGGQPQHF. As DNA, the CDR3 is TGTGCCAGCAGCTTGCAGGGCGGTCAGCCCCAGCATTTT.